The 5 T cell receptor beta chains below come from one sample, sequenced in a study of PD-1 blockade in classical Hodgkin lymphoma. Libraries were prepared by immunoSEQ multiplex PCR; TCRdb keeps only in-frame clonotypes and omits some of them. The table has 70,000 to 80,000 clones, 93% seen once. Brentuximab vedotin exposure varied among the patients, all of whom had relapsed after autologous stem cell transplantation. The sample in question was peripheral blood mononuclear cells (PBMCs), obtained at baseline. The source of these receptors is a human donor with classical Hodgkin lymphoma.

This clone has a single count. This rearrangement joins TRBV7-3 to TRBJ2-7, with D unclear. V lost 0 bases to trimming and J lost 7 bases, with 13 bases between them. The CDR3 sequence is 14 residues long. Per germline, CDR1 SGHTA and CDR2 FQGTGA. The CDR3 reads CASSLTTVSGEQYF. The CDR3 coding sequence is TGTGCCAGCAGCTTAACCACAGTTTCCGGGGAGCAGTACTTC.

The gene calls are TRBV27 and TRBJ2-3, with 9 bases that match TRBD2. Germline CDR1 and CDR2: MNHEY and SMNVEV (reference sequence). The CDR3 consists of 15 residues. J lost 4 bases, V lost 5 bases, and 7 bases had no gene match. The CDR3 nucleotides are TGTGCCAGCAGTGGTAGCGGGAGTCCCCCAGATACGCAGTATTTT. Protein: CASSGSGSPPDTQYF.

The gene calls are TRBV7-3 and TRBJ2-3; TRBD2 aligns across 11 bases. Germline lookup yields CDR1 SGHTA and CDR2 FQGTGA. This CDR3 has 15 residues. V dropped 4 bases and J dropped 2; count of bases not matched to a gene: 2. CDR3 coding DNA: TGTGCCAGCAGCTCTAGCGGGGGGCCCACAGATACGCAGTATTTT. Amino acid sequence: CASSSSGGPTDTQYF.

Only a few counts were recorded for this clone. CDR3 in amino acids: CASGYQPQHF. The CDR3 nucleotides are TGTGCCAGCGGCTATCAGCCCCAGCATTTT. The chain uses TRBV6-6 and TRBJ1-5; D is undetermined. The CDR3 is 10 residues long. Trimming left V 8 bases short and J 5 bases short, with 4 bases between. Germline V lookup: CDR1 MNHNY, CDR2 SVGAGI (reference sequence).

About this clone itself: An end of the junction differs from the germline gene, which may be a read error. Additional DNA sequences in this sample encode the identical CDR3. The chain combines TRBV30 with TRBJ1-2; weak D call: TRBD1 (5 bases). This CDR3 spans 12 amino acids. From germline, CDR1 is GTSNPN and CDR2 SVGIG (reference sequence). The CDR3 DNA is TGCGCCTGGAGTGACAGAGACTATGGCTACACCTTC. This encodes CAWSDRDYGYTF. Using reference TRBV30 and TRBJ1-2 for the parts outside the CDR3, the full variable domain is SQTIHQWPATLVQPVGSPLSLECTVEGTSNPNLYWYRQAAGRGLQLLFYSVGIGQISSEVPQNLSASRPQDRQFILSSKKLLLSDSGFYLCAWSDRDYGYTFGSGTRLTVV.